Listed here are 30 T cell receptor beta chains from one sample, sequenced in a study of shared clonotypes between healthy human individuals. Method: immunoSEQ multiplex PCR; TCRdb's copy keeps in-frame clones and lacks some. Of around 1,100,000 clones listed, 60% to 85% were seen once; the top ten hold about 0.89%. Source material: memory CD4+ T cells from PBMCs. Subset meaning: CD45RA-negative fraction. These receptors came from a man between 18 and 29 years old in good health. Some clones in this sample may be carry-over from other donors' samples.

This clone was seen a handful of times. This chain connects TRBV28 to TRBJ1-1; 8 bases align to TRBD1. CDR1 is MDHEN and CDR2 is SYDVKM in the germline V gene. V lost 5 bases and J lost 1; bases outside the gene matches: 12. The CDR3 extends over 17 amino acids. The CDR3 reads CASSLLSWTGRNTEAFF. The DNA of the CDR3 is TGTGCCAGCAGTCTTCTTTCATGGACAGGGAGGAACACTGAAGCTTTCTTT.

In this sample, this clone turned up once. The rearrangement uses TRBV7-2 and TRBJ1-3, with D unclear. The V end was cut by 9 bases, the J end by 2 bases, with 11 bases between. The length of the CDR3 is 13 residues. The germline gives CDR1 SGHTA, CDR2 FQGNSA. The CDR3, as DNA: TGTGCCAGTACCATACCCACTGGAAACACCATATATTTT. Its translation: CASTIPTGNTIYF.

The chain recombines TRBV5-8 with TRBJ1-3, with no clear D. In germline, CDR1 is SGHTS, CDR2 YDEGEE. V dropped 1 base and J dropped 8 bases, with 10 bases sitting between them. The CDR3 contains 13 residues. CDR3: CASSLREVDTIYF. DNA of the CDR3: TGTGCCAGCAGCTTGAGGGAGGTGGACACCATATATTTT.

The count of this clone is one. This chain links TRBV19 with TRBJ2-5; no reliable D call. The last part of the DNA fits TRBJ2-7 better; the J call may be wrong. The length of the CDR3 is 10 residues. The germline gives CDR1 LNHDA, CDR2 SQIVND (reference sequence). DNA of the CDR3: TGTGCCGCGGCCTGCTACGAGCAGTACTTC. Translation gives CAAACYEQYF.

Ten or more counts support this clone. The CDR3 nucleotides read TGCGCCAGCTCTTTCACTGGAGATACGCAGTATTTT. This sequence encodes CASSFTGDTQYF. This chain joins TRBV10-2 and TRBJ2-3; D is undetermined. Trimming pared 8 bases from V and 5 bases from J, leaving 11 bases between. Germline V lookup: CDR1 WSHSY, CDR2 SAAADI. This CDR3 spans 12 amino acids.

Concerning this clone itself: The same CDR3 arises from other DNA sequences in this sample as well. The chain recombines TRBV28 with TRBJ1-5; D not certain. With 5 bases removed from V and 4 bases from J, the gap between germline ends came to 6 bases. In germline, CDR1 is MDHEN, CDR2 SYDVKM. CDR3 length: 12 amino acids. The chain's CDR3 is CASSPLNQPQHF. The CDR3 region has the DNA TGTGCCAGCAGTCCCCTGAATCAGCCCCAGCATTTT.

Only one count was recorded for this clone. The chain couples TRBV11-2 to TRBJ1-3, with D uncertain. Germline loops: CDR1 SGHAT, CDR2 FQNNGV. Trimming removed 3 bases at V and 10 bases at J, with 13 bases between. The CDR3 loop spans 13 amino acids. The CDR3 spells CASSFSIGNTIYF. In nucleotides, the CDR3 is TGTGCCAGCAGCTTTAGTATCGGGAATACCATATATTTT.

The chain joins TRBV9 to TRBJ1-1, with D perhaps matching TRBD1 (5 bases). Germline CDR1 reads SGDLS; CDR2 reads YYNGEE. CDR3 size: 13 residues. V was clipped by 10 bases and J by 0 bases, with 13 bases between them. The CDR3 DNA reads TGTGCCGGATCGAAGGGGATGAACACTGAAGCTTTCTTT. Its protein is CAGSKGMNTEAFF.

Remarks on this clone: Germline and junction disagree at one end, which may indicate a read error. This rearrangement joins TRBV5-1 to TRBJ1-1, with 7 bases matching TRBD1. This CDR3 is built from 14 residues. Germline V CDR1 and CDR2: SGHRS, YFSETQ. CDR3 bases: TGCGCCAGCAGCACGGGACAGCTGAACACTAAAGCTTTCTTT. This codes for CASSTGQLNTKAFF.

Of note for this clone: The sample has other DNA sequences that encode this CDR3 too. The chain couples TRBV10-3 to TRBJ2-2; D is uncertain. CDR3 length: 12 amino acids. Trimming took off 6 bases at V and 2 bases at J, with 4 bases between the two ends. Germline CDR1 ENHRY, CDR2 SYGVKD. CDR3 protein: CAISSNTGELFF. The CDR3 DNA reads TGTGCCATCAGCTCTAACACCGGGGAGCTGTTTTTT.

This chain joins TRBV6-5 and TRBJ2-7; tentatively, D is TRBD2 (5 bases). Germline V gene data show CDR1 as MNHEY and CDR2 as SVGAGI. The ends were cut back, 5 bases at V and 6 bases at J, with 11 bases in the middle. This CDR3 spans 12 amino acids. This chain's CDR3 is CASSPFGGEQYF. The CDR3 DNA is TGTGCCAGCAGTCCGTTTGGAGGCGAGCAGTACTTC.

This clone was detected only once. The genes are TRBV7-3 and TRBJ2-3; 8 bases align to TRBD1. Trimming removed 5 bases from V and 5 bases from J; junction bases left unmatched: 9. The CDR3 contains 15 residues. Germline CDR1 SGHTA, CDR2 FQGTGA. CDR3 residues: CASSIQGDPQDTQYF. CDR3 sequence (DNA): TGTGCCAGCAGCATACAGGGGGACCCACAAGATACGCAGTATTTT.

J is TRBJ2-7 and V is TRBV7-6; D is perhaps TRBD2 (6 bases). The ends were cut back, 5 bases at V and 6 bases at J, with 14 bases in the middle. CDR3 size: 13 residues. Germline V gives CDR1 SGHVS, CDR2 FNYEAQ. CDR3 residues: CASSRDWGLEQYF. The CDR3 DNA is TGTGCCAGCAGCCGGGACTGGGGACTCGAGCAGTACTTC.

The V gene is TRBV7-2, the J gene TRBJ1-2; no firm D call. Germline CDR1 is SGHTA and CDR2 is FQGNSA. The CDR3 runs 14 residues. Trimming removed 1 base at V and 8 bases at J, with 14 bases between. The CDR3 region has the DNA TGTGCCAGCAGCTTAGAGGGCAGCCGTCCGGGCTACACCTTC. Protein: CASSLEGSRPGYTF.

This chain links TRBV9 with TRBJ1-5; possible D gene TRBD1, 6 bases. CDR1 SGDLS and CDR2 YYNGEE come from the germline V gene. Trimming took 1 base from V and 0 from J, leaving 14 bases between them. The CDR3 contains 17 residues. The CDR3: CASSVRHRDYSNQPQHF. CDR3 in DNA: TGTGCCAGCAGCGTACGGCACAGGGATTATAGCAATCAGCCCCAGCATTTT.

The genes are TRBV18 and TRBJ1-1; D gene uncertain. The CDR3 runs to 16 residues. V was trimmed by 2 bases and J by 1 base, leaving 14 bases between them. CDR1 KGHSH and CDR2 LQKENI come from the germline V gene. This chain's CDR3 is CASSPRSLGANTEAFF. CDR3 DNA sequence: TGTGCCAGCTCACCAAGGTCCCTGGGAGCGAACACTGAAGCTTTCTTT.

V usage is TRBV7-3 and J usage is TRBJ2-5, with 8 positions matching TRBD2. This CDR3 comprises 18 residues. J lost 4 bases, V lost 1 base, and 14 bases had no gene match. Germline CDR1 reads SGHTA; CDR2 reads FQGTGA. The CDR3 here is CASSLNGWGAGEGETQYF. CDR3 DNA sequence: TGTGCCAGCAGCTTAAACGGGTGGGGAGCGGGAGAGGGAGAGACCCAGTACTTC.

The chain combines TRBV28 with TRBJ1-3; D perhaps matches TRBD1 (6 bases). This CDR3 contains 14 residues. Trimming pared 11 bases from V and 2 bases from J, leaving 16 bases between. CDR1 and CDR2 (germline): MDHEN, SYDVKM. The CDR3 spells CAVQGAGAGNTIYF. In DNA, the CDR3 is TGTGCCGTCCAAGGGGCAGGGGCTGGAAACACCATATATTTT. Supplemented by reference TRBV28 and TRBJ1-3, the full variable domain reads DVKVTQSSRYLVKRTGEKVFLECVQDMDHENMFWYRQDPGLGLRLIYFSYDVKMKEKGDIPEGYSVSREKKERFSLILESASTNQTSMYLCAVQGAGAGNTIYFGEGSWLTVV.

This clone was seen a single time. The chain links TRBV14 to TRBJ1-2; D is undetermined. Trimming left V 0 bases short and J 4 bases short, with 12 bases between. The CDR3 is 15 residues long. The V gene's germline CDR1 is SGHDN and CDR2 FVKESK. This CDR3 is CASSQDHGSVYGYTF. The CDR3 coding sequence is TGTGCCAGCAGCCAAGATCACGGCAGCGTCTATGGCTACACCTTC.

The rearrangement links TRBV5-5 to TRBJ2-3; D is uncertain. Germline CDR1 and CDR2: SGHKS and YYEKEE (reference sequence). Deletions cut 0 bases from V and 7 bases from J, with 15 bases between. The CDR3 is made up of 15 amino acids. DNA for the CDR3: TGTGCCAGCAGCTTGGGAGGCGCGAGCGTATATACGCAGTATTTT. Its translation is CASSLGGASVYTQYF.

This clone appeared a single time. The rearrangement joins TRBV4-2 to TRBJ2-5; D may be TRBD2 (6 bases). V lost 0 bases and J lost 1, with 15 bases in between. This CDR3 is 17 amino acids long. CDR1 is LGHNA and CDR2 is YNFKEQ in the germline V gene. CDR3 loop: CASSQEGGLSAQETQYF. CDR3 nucleotide sequence: TGTGCCAGCAGCCAAGAGGGGGGACTGAGCGCCCAAGAGACCCAGTACTTC.

V is TRBV6-6 and J is TRBJ1-1; TRBD1 matches 9 bases. The CDR3 is made up of 14 amino acids. Germline CDR1 MNHNY, CDR2 SVGAGI (reference sequence). With 5 bases clipped from V and 5 bases from J, the junction kept 6 bases outside the gene matches. In DNA, the CDR3 is TGTGCCAGCAGTGCTACAGGGGGCTTGACTGAAGCTTTCTTT. Amino acids: CASSATGGLTEAFF.

V usage is TRBV5-1 and J usage is TRBJ2-3; TRBD1 matches at 9 bases. The CDR3 has 15 residues. The V segment lost 5 bases and the J segment 2 bases; nucleotides outside the gene matches: 6. CDR1 is SGHRS and CDR2 is YFSETQ in the germline V gene. DNA for the CDR3: TGCGCCAGCAGACATAGGACAGGGGTCACAGATACGCAGTATTTT. Translated, it gives CASRHRTGVTDTQYF.

The genes are TRBV28 and TRBJ2-5; no clear D. V lost 2 bases and J lost 6, with 7 bases in between. The CDR3 sequence is 12 residues long. CDR1 and CDR2 from the germline V gene are MDHEN and SYDVKM. As DNA, the CDR3 is TGTGCCAGCAGTTTAATGATGAAGACCCAGTACTTC. This sequence encodes CASSLMMKTQYF.

CDR3 in amino acids: CASSLDPEGVNEQYF. The CDR3 bases are TGCGCCAGCAGCTTGGATCCGGAGGGGGTCAACGAGCAGTACTTC. The V and J genes are TRBV5-1 and TRBJ2-7; D may correspond to TRBD1 or TRBD2 (6 bases each). V was trimmed by 0 bases and J by 5 bases, leaving 15 bases between them. CDR1 and CDR2 (germline): SGHRS, YFSETQ. CDR3 length equals 15 residues.

This clone was detected only a few times. The chain couples TRBV9 to TRBJ2-7; 13 bases fit TRBD2. Germline trimming cut 4 bases from V and 7 bases from J; bases unmatched to any gene: 5. CDR1 and CDR2 from the germline V gene are SGDLS and YYNGEE. The CDR3 is 14 residues long. CDR3 in DNA: TGTGCCAGCAGCCTGGGACTAGCGGGAAAAGAGCAGTACTTC. It codes for CASSLGLAGKEQYF. The full variable domain, its missing parts supplied by reference TRBV9 and TRBJ2-7, is DSGVTQTPKHLITATGQRVTLRCSPRSGDLSVYWYQQSLDQGLQFLIQYYNGEERAKGNILERFSAQQFPDLHSELNLSSLELGDSALYFCASSLGLAGKEQYFGPGTRLTVT.

This clone has just a few counts. This sequence joins TRBV15 and TRBJ2-5, with 14 bases fitting TRBD2. This CDR3 has 16 amino acids. Looked up from germline, CDR1 is LNHNV and CDR2 is YYDKDF (reference sequence). With 3 bases clipped from V and 5 bases from J, the junction kept 5 bases outside the gene matches. The DNA for the CDR3 is TGTGCCACCAGCAGGGGGACTAGCGGGAGTCGGGAGACCCAGTACTTC. Translating it yields CATSRGTSGSRETQYF. The full variable domain, its missing parts supplied by reference TRBV15 and TRBJ2-5, is DAMVIQNPRYQVTQFGKPVTLSCSQTLNHNVMYWYQQKSSQAPKLLFHYYDKDFNNEADTPDNFQSRRPNTSFCFLDIRSPGLGDTAMYLCATSRGTSGSRETQYFGPGTRLLVL.

This clone has more than one count but fewer than ten. The chain couples TRBV5-5 to TRBJ2-5; TRBD1 matches 8 bases. V trimming: 5 bases; J trimming: 5 bases; junction bases outside the gene matches: 8. From germline, CDR1 is SGHKS and CDR2 YYEKEE (reference sequence). This CDR3 is built from 14 residues. The CDR3 DNA is TGTGCCAGCAGTGACCCAGGGGGCGCGGAGACCCAGTACTTC. Its translation is CASSDPGGAETQYF.

Only one count was recorded for this clone. The V gene is TRBV11-2, the J gene TRBJ1-1; D is possibly TRBD1 (6 bases). Trimming removed 5 bases at V and 2 bases at J, with 12 bases between. CDR1 SGHAT and CDR2 FQNNGV come from the germline V gene. This CDR3 spans 14 amino acids. The CDR3, as DNA: TGTGCCAGCAGCAGAACAGGGAGAAACACTGAAGCTTTCTTT. This sequence encodes CASSRTGRNTEAFF.

V and J are TRBV19 and TRBJ1-5; 11 bases map to TRBD1. CDR1 is LNHDA, CDR2 SQIVND, per germline (reference sequence). This CDR3 region has 15 residues. Unmatched junction bases numbered 6, after V lost 5 bases and J lost 6 bases. Here the CDR3 reads CASSSGTGGFQPQHF. The CDR3 DNA sequence: TGTGCCAGTAGTTCCGGGACAGGGGGATTTCAGCCCCAGCATTTT.